This is a list of T cell receptor beta chains from one sample in a study of patients and donors after allogeneic stem cell transplantation. TCRdb reanalysed the RT-PCR reads using MiXCR and keeps one entry per CDR3 protein. The table records about 410,000 distinct CDR3 sequences, under 20% of them present only once. The sample taken for sequencing was blood, either unsorted or a sorted T cell fraction (not recorded which). These receptors originate from a human donor who was either an allogeneic HSCT recipient or a stem cell or donor lymphocyte infusion donor (not recorded which). It is not recorded whose cells these are; they may come from a transplant donor. The CDR3 runs from the conserved cysteine through the conserved F or W. A D gene is named only where the DNA matches it firmly. Size tells how often a clone was seen (once, few, many) or the class of an expanded clone, and some rows leave it out.

j_gene	v_gene	abundance	d_gene	CDR3aa	CDR3nt
TRBJ2-7	TRBV20-1	many	.	CSASSDGRMNEQYF	TGCAGTGCTAGTTCGGACGGACGGATGAACGAGCAGTACTTC
TRBJ2-3	TRBV5-1	many	.	CASSLGQGETDTQYF	TGCGCCAGCAGCTTGGGGCAGGGAGAAACAGATACGCAGTATTTT
TRBJ2-2	TRBV29-1	.	TRBD2	CSSGGVNTGELFF	TGCAGCTCCGGGGGGGTCAACACCGGGGAGCTGTTTTTT
TRBJ1-1	TRBV12-5	.	.	CASGLVRGNTEAFF	TGTGCTAGTGGTTTGGTACGAGGGAACACTGAAGCTTTCTTT
TRBJ2-1	TRBV7-9	.	.	CASSQIHESNEQFF	TGTGCCAGCAGTCAAATACATGAGAGCAATGAGCAGTTCTTC
TRBJ2-1	TRBV5-1	few	.	CASSLDMSSYNEQFF	TGCGCCAGCAGCTTGGACATGAGCTCCTACAATGAGCAGTTCTTC
TRBJ2-7	TRBV6-2/TRBV6-3	few	TRBD1	CASSYWTGSNEQYF	TGTGCCAGCAGTTACTGGACAGGGTCCAACGAGCAGTACTTC
TRBJ2-1	TRBV11-2	.	.	CASSRGASPSGHEQFF	TGTGCCAGCAGCCGTGGCGCTAGCCCCAGCGGCCATGAGCAGTTCTTC
TRBJ1-5	TRBV6-1	.	.	CASRSGNSNQPQHF	TGTGCCAGCAGGTCAGGAAATAGCAATCAGCCCCAGCATTTT
TRBJ1-2	TRBV20-1	few	.	CSGRANYGYTF	TGCAGTGGCCGGGCGAACTATGGCTACACCTTC
TRBJ2-2	TRBV4-2	few	TRBD2	CASRPGLAGVSNTGELFF	TGTGCCAGTAGACCGGGACTAGCGGGGGTGTCGAACACCGGGGAGCTGTTTTTT
TRBJ2-5	TRBV24-1	.	TRBD1	CATSSLIRQGQETQYF	TGTGCCACCAGTAGCCTTATTCGACAGGGACAAGAGACCCAGTACTTC
TRBJ2-3	TRBV5-1	.	.	CASSRRGQGTDTQYF	TGCGCCAGCAGTCGCCGGGGGCAGGGGACAGATACGCAGTATTTT
TRBJ2-2	TRBV6-1	few	.	CASSDLDITGELFF	TGTGCCAGCAGTGACCTTGACATCACCGGGGAGCTGTTTTTT
TRBJ1-3	TRBV7-8	few	.	CASSLGRNTIYF	TGTGCCAGCAGCTTAGGGAGAAACACCATATATTTT
TRBJ2-7	TRBV30	few	.	CAWSRGHFADSYEQYF	TGTGCCTGGAGTCGGGGACATTTCGCTGATTCCTACGAGCAGTACTTC
TRBJ1-6	TRBV9	.	.	CASSVEGTKGSPLHF	TGTGCCAGCAGCGTAGAAGGGACCAAAGGTTCACCCCTCCACTTT
TRBJ2-2	TRBV10-3	.	TRBD1	CAISESGQSRTGELFF	TGTGCCATCAGTGAGTCGGGACAGAGTCGAACCGGGGAGCTGTTTTTT
TRBJ1-2	TRBV29-1	.	.	CSVEDVGSRGNAGYGYTF	TGCAGCGTTGAAGATGTAGGTTCTAGGGGTAACGCAGGCTATGGCTACACCTTC
TRBJ1-2	TRBV18	few	.	CASSPGHPTDYTF	TGTGCCAGCTCACCGGGGCACCCGACCGACTACACCTTC
TRBJ2-5	TRBV5-6	many	.	CASSVRETQYF	TGTGCCAGCAGCGTTAGAGAGACCCAGTACTTC
TRBJ2-5	TRBV29-1	.	TRBD2	CSVTGRRGAGQETQYF	TGCAGCGTGACCGGGCGGCGGGGGGCCGGGCAAGAGACCCAGTACTTC